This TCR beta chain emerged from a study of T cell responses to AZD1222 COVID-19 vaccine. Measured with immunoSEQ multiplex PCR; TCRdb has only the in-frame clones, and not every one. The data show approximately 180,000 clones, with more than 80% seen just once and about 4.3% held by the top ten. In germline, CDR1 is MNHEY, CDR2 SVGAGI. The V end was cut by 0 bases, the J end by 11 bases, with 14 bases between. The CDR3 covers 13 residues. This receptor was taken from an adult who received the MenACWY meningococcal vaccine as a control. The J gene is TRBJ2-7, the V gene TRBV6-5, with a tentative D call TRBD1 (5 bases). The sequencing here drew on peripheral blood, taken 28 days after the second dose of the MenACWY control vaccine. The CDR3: CASSYSGPQVEYF. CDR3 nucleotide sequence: TGTGCCAGCAGTTACTCGGGGCCACAGGTAGAGTACTTC.